These 21 T cell receptor beta chains came from one sample sequenced in a study of neoadjuvant anti-PD-1 for oral cavity cancer. Only in-frame clones appear in the TCRdb table, and some are missing; sequencing was by immunoSEQ multiplex PCR. The data show about 6,700 clones, with roughly 50% seen just once and roughly a quarter held by the top ten. Here the sequenced sample was tumor tissue, taken before nivolumab (anti-PD-1) treatment. These receptors were obtained from a person between 40 and 80 years old with oral cavity squamous cell carcinoma.

The chain has TRBV5-1 and TRBJ1-1, with a weak D call TRBD1 (6 bases). This CDR3 is built from 16 residues. Between the trimmed V and J ends, which lost 4 bases and 1 base, there was a span of 17 bases. Germline V gene data show CDR1 as SGHRS and CDR2 as YFSETQ. CDR3 loop: CASSILGAGANTEAFF. The CDR3 region has the DNA TGCGCCAGCAGCATTCTAGGAGCAGGGGCGAACACTGAAGCTTTCTTT.

The chain recombines TRBV9 with TRBJ2-3, with TRBD2 identical over 8 bases. The germline V gene encodes CDR1 SGDLS and CDR2 YYNGEE. The CDR3 spans 17 residues. The V segment lost 2 bases and the J segment 2 bases; nucleotides outside the gene matches: 10. The chain's CDR3 is CASSVGTIAGFTDTQYF. DNA for the CDR3: TGTGCCAGCAGCGTGGGCACCATAGCGGGGTTCACAGATACGCAGTATTTT.

The sample holds a few counts of this clone. V gene TRBV6-4 combines with J gene TRBJ2-1; 12 positions match TRBD2. Per the germline V gene, CDR1 is MRHNA and CDR2 is SNTAGT. The ends lost 6 bases at V and 0 bases at J; junction bases unmatched: 3. CDR3 size: 16 residues. The CDR3 loop reads CASSPLAGGSYNEQFF. The CDR3 DNA is TGTGCCAGCAGCCCACTAGCGGGAGGCTCCTACAATGAGCAGTTCTTC.

The chain combines TRBV6-1 with TRBJ1-2, with D uncertain. The CDR3 runs to 12 residues. Trimming took 7 bases from V and 3 from J, leaving 9 bases between them. CDR1 and CDR2 (germline): MNHNS, SASEGT. As DNA, the CDR3 is TGTGCCAGCACGGGAGTAGACTATGGCTACACCTTC. This gives the protein CASTGVDYGYTF.

By share, this clone counts as medium-sized. V and J are TRBV10-3 and TRBJ2-2; the match to TRBD1 covers 9 bases. This CDR3 is 16 amino acids long. Germline loops: CDR1 ENHRY, CDR2 SYGVKD. Losses at the gene ends were 6 bases for V and 7 bases for J; bases not matched to a gene: 12. CDR3 DNA: TGTGCCATCAGCAAATCCGGGACAGGGTATGACGGGGAGCTGTTTTTT. The encoded protein is CAISKSGTGYDGELFF.

The CDR3 nucleotides are TGTGCCAGCAGCTCCGCTTGGGGGGACACGCAGTATTTT. This encodes CASSSAWGDTQYF. The chain has TRBV7-2 and TRBJ2-3; D possibly corresponds to TRBD2 (6 bases). V lost 4 bases, J lost 9 bases, and 14 bases lay in between. Germline V gene sequence: CDR1 SGHTA, CDR2 FQGNSA. The CDR3 spans 13 residues.

This rearrangement joins TRBV10-3 to TRBJ2-2; D possibly corresponds to TRBD1 (6 bases). The germline V gene encodes CDR1 ENHRY and CDR2 SYGVKD. Between the trimmed V and J ends, which lost 6 bases and 3 bases, there was a span of 14 bases. The CDR3 loop spans 15 amino acids. The CDR3 DNA sequence: TGTGCCATCAGGCTAACGACAGGAGACACCGGGGAGCTGTTTTTT. The encoded protein is CAIRLTTGDTGELFF.

This clone is categorized as medium-sized. This chain links TRBV27 with TRBJ1-6; no definite D call. From germline, CDR1 is MNHEY and CDR2 SMNVEV (reference sequence). V lost 5 bases and J 9 bases, leaving 14 bases between the germline ends. This CDR3 is built from 14 residues. CDR3 nucleotides: TGTGCCAGCAGTCCCGGACGGGAAGCTTCACCCCTCCACTTT. It translates to CASSPGREASPLHF.

A note on this clone: A junction end diverges from the germline sequence, so it may reflect a read error. The sample carries other DNA sequences with the same CDR3. The chain uses TRBV5-1 and TRBJ1-1; D unclear. Germline CDR1 is SGHRS and CDR2 is YFSETQ. This CDR3 has 15 residues. CDR3 nucleotide sequence: TGTGCCAGCAGCTTGGAACCTCCGGGAAATGCTGAAGCTTTCTTT. It translates to CASSLEPPGNAEAFF.

This clone showed up just a few times. The rearrangement links TRBV4-1 to TRBJ1-2; unclear D gene. V lost 4 bases and J lost 7, with 13 bases in between. CDR1 MGHRA and CDR2 YSYEKL come from the germline V gene. The CDR3 covers 13 residues. CDR3 bases: TGCGCCAGCAGCCTTAATATGGGAGGTGGCTACACCTTC. It translates to CASSLNMGGGYTF.

Only a few counts were recorded for this clone. The chain couples TRBV20-1 to TRBJ1-2; D is uncertain. Germline V gene data show CDR1 as DFQATT and CDR2 as SNEGSKA (reference sequence). The CDR3 contains 11 residues. V lost 5 bases and J 1 base, leaving 5 bases between the germline ends. The CDR3: CSAVGNYGYTF. CDR3 nucleotide sequence: TGCAGTGCTGTCGGTAACTATGGCTACACCTTC.

V gene TRBV28 combines with J gene TRBJ2-1; TRBD1 might be the D (6 bases). This CDR3 comprises 16 residues. CDR1 MDHEN and CDR2 SYDVKM come from the germline V gene. The V end was cut by 6 bases, the J end by 0 bases, with 15 bases between. The CDR3, as DNA: TGTGCCAGCAGCCACCCTACAGGGAGCTCCTACAATGAGCAGTTCTTC. It encodes CASSHPTGSSYNEQFF.

This clone was observed a handful of times. The CDR3 sequence: CASSKLFPTEAFF. The CDR3 coding sequence is TGTGCCAGCAGCAAACTTTTCCCTACTGAAGCTTTCTTT. This chain links TRBV21-1 with TRBJ1-1. TRBV21-1 is a recognized pseudogene. This CDR3 is built from 13 residues.

The table lists this clone with a few counts. The chain is built from TRBV9 and TRBJ2-1; 8 nucleotides agree with TRBD1. The germline V gene encodes CDR1 SGDLS and CDR2 YYNGEE. This CDR3 has 16 residues. V dropped 4 bases and J dropped 0; count of bases not matched to a gene: 6. This CDR3 is CASSSQGARSYNEQFF. For the CDR3, the DNA is TGTGCCAGCAGCTCCCAGGGGGCGCGCTCCTACAATGAGCAGTTCTTC. Full variable domain (remainder filled in from reference TRBV9 and TRBJ2-1): DSGVTQTPKHLITATGQRVTLRCSPRSGDLSVYWYQQSLDQGLQFLIQYYNGEERAKGNILERFSAQQFPDLHSELNLSSLELGDSALYFCASSSQGARSYNEQFFGPGTRLTVL.

This chain uses TRBV10-3 with TRBJ2-2, with 8 bases matching TRBD1. Germline-derived CDR1 and CDR2 are ENHRY and SYGVKD. There are 16 residues in the CDR3. Unmatched junction bases numbered 9, after V lost 6 bases and J lost 3 bases. This CDR3 is CAISDIGTGYTGELFF. The CDR3 DNA follows: TGTGCCATCAGCGATATAGGGACAGGCTACACCGGGGAGCTGTTTTTT.

The chain uses TRBV14 and TRBJ1-2, with no clear D. Germline V gives CDR1 SGHDN, CDR2 FVKESK. The CDR3 spans 13 residues. The V end lost 0 bases, the J end lost 5 bases, and 7 bases lay between the germline ends. CDR3 region: CASSQDKRYGYTF. CDR3 sequence (DNA): TGTGCCAGCAGCCAAGATAAGCGGTATGGCTACACCTTC.

The chain is built from TRBV6-1 and TRBJ1-1; 8 positions agree with TRBD1. Germline V gives CDR1 MNHNS, CDR2 SASEGT. V trimming: 4 bases; J trimming: 5 bases; junction bases outside the gene matches: 6. The CDR3 sequence is 14 residues long. The CDR3 loop is CASSGRDRQTEAFF. The CDR3 DNA follows: TGTGCCAGCAGTGGCCGGGACAGGCAGACTGAAGCTTTCTTT.

The chain links TRBV7-9 to TRBJ1-1, with 8 nucleotides matching TRBD1. The V gene's germline CDR1 is SEHNR and CDR2 FQNEAQ (reference sequence). The CDR3 runs 17 residues. V lost 3 bases, J lost 5 bases, and 14 bases stayed unmatched. This CDR3 is CASSFPGQGARGTEAFF. For the CDR3, the DNA is TGTGCCAGCAGCTTCCCGGGTCAGGGGGCAAGAGGAACTGAAGCTTTCTTT.

The gene calls are TRBV6-1 and TRBJ2-5, with 12 bases fitting TRBD2. The CDR3 is 15 residues long. CDR1 is MNHNS and CDR2 is SASEGT in the germline V gene. With 2 bases clipped from V and 2 bases from J, the junction kept 0 bases outside the gene matches. The CDR3 spells CASSELAGGQETQYF. The CDR3 DNA reads TGTGCCAGCAGTGAACTAGCGGGGGGGCAAGAGACCCAGTACTTC.

This clone is labeled as medium-sized. The chain couples TRBV6-1 to TRBJ1-4; 8 bases fit TRBD1. CDR1 and CDR2 (germline): MNHNS, SASEGT. CDR3 size: 14 residues. V trimming: 4 bases; J trimming: 4 bases; junction bases outside the gene matches: 2. CDR3 sequence (DNA): TGTGCCAGCAGTGGGGGACAGGTTAATGAAAAACTGTTTTTT. Amino acids: CASSGGQVNEKLFF.

J is TRBJ1-5 and V is TRBV10-2; D gene unclear. The CDR3 totals 16 residues. Germline V lookup: CDR1 WSHSY, CDR2 SAAADI. Trimming left V 2 bases short and J 3 bases short, with 14 bases between. Here the CDR3 DNA reads TGCGCCAGCAGTGAGACTTCCGGGCTGCCCAATCAGCCCCAGCATTTT. Protein sequence: CASSETSGLPNQPQHF.